Listed below are T cell receptor beta chains from one sample, sequenced in a study of T cells in Graves' hyperthyroidism and ophthalmopathy. TCRdb re-analysed the multiplex PCR reads in MiXCR, keeping a single row per CDR3 protein. The sample includes about 350,000 distinct CDR3 sequences, 17% of them seen just once. Sequencing used blood. Receptors originate from a woman between 25 and 40 years old with Graves' hyperthyroidism that later progressed to Graves' ophthalmopathy. Each CDR3 is given with its conserved first and last residue. The D gene is left open where the match is weak. A row's size may be missing; if present it is once, few, many or a size class.

j_call: TRBJ1-3; clone_size: NA; v_call: TRBV5-1; d_call: NA; cdr3_aa: CASRPTVGGTGNTIYF; cdr3_nt: TGCGCCAGCAGGCCTACCGTGGGGGGTACTGGAAACACCATATATTTT
j_call: TRBJ1-1; clone_size: many; v_call: TRBV5-1; d_call: NA; cdr3_aa: CASSLKNRNTEAFF; cdr3_nt: TGCGCCAGCAGCTTAAAGAACAGGAACACTGAAGCTTTCTTT
j_call: TRBJ1-6; clone_size: few; v_call: TRBV30; d_call: TRBD1; cdr3_aa: CAGSGQGYSVNSPLHF; cdr3_nt: TGTGCGGGGAGCGGACAGGGCTACTCCGTCAATTCACCCCTCCACTTT
j_call: TRBJ2-1; clone_size: many; v_call: TRBV18; d_call: NA; cdr3_aa: CASSPEVGDPYNEQFF; cdr3_nt: TGTGCCAGCTCACCCGAGGTGGGAGACCCGTACAATGAGCAGTTCTTC
j_call: TRBJ2-3; clone_size: NA; v_call: TRBV7-3; d_call: NA; cdr3_aa: CASSPLGRTDTQYF; cdr3_nt: TGTGCCAGCAGCCCCCTGGGGCGCACAGATACGCAGTATTTT
j_call: TRBJ1-5; clone_size: many; v_call: TRBV20-1; d_call: NA; cdr3_aa: CSARGDSNQPQHF; cdr3_nt: TGCAGTGCTCGGGGGGATAGCAATCAGCCCCAGCATTTT
j_call: TRBJ1-6; clone_size: many; v_call: TRBV2; d_call: NA; cdr3_aa: CASSVLGGNSPLHF; cdr3_nt: TGTGCCAGCAGTGTGTTAGGGGGGAATTCACCCCTCCACTTT
j_call: TRBJ1-1; clone_size: many; v_call: TRBV7-8; d_call: NA; cdr3_aa: CASSLGPQGSTEAFF; cdr3_nt: TGTGCCAGCAGCTTAGGGCCGCAGGGATCCACTGAAGCTTTCTTT
j_call: TRBJ1-4; clone_size: few; v_call: TRBV7-2; d_call: NA; cdr3_aa: CASSADPTGGEKLFF; cdr3_nt: TGTGCCAGCAGCGCTGACCCGACCGGTGGTGAAAAACTGTTTTTT
j_call: TRBJ2-7; clone_size: many; v_call: TRBV12-3/TRBV12-4; d_call: TRBD2; cdr3_aa: CASSSGTSGYEQYF; cdr3_nt: TGTGCCAGCAGTAGCGGGACTAGCGGCTACGAGCAGTACTTC
j_call: TRBJ2-5; clone_size: NA; v_call: TRBV7-9; d_call: NA; cdr3_aa: CASSLVPGQETQYF; cdr3_nt: TGTGCCAGCAGCTTAGTTCCAGGGCAGGAGACCCAGTACTTC
j_call: TRBJ1-1; clone_size: many; v_call: TRBV18; d_call: NA; cdr3_aa: CASSRTGGSFMNTEAFF; cdr3_nt: TGTGCCAGCTCACGCACGGGAGGTTCCTTTATGAACACTGAAGCTTTCTTT
j_call: TRBJ2-3; clone_size: NA; v_call: TRBV9; d_call: TRBD1; cdr3_aa: CASSATPGQLDTQYF; cdr3_nt: TGTGCCAGCAGCGCAACCCCGGGACAGTTAGATACGCAGTATTTT